The present T cell receptor beta chain was sequenced within a study of cytomegalovirus exposure and HLA in healthy donors. Turning to the study itself: For the approximately 360 genotyped donors, 80% to 90% fell within the Caucasian-associated ancestry cluster.

The PCR was carried out with 60 Vbeta primers and 13 Jbeta primers. TCRdb keeps only in-frame clones here, not all; method: immunoSEQ multiplex PCR. The sample holds around 150,000 clones, around 75% seen once. Every donor was a healthy person donating bone marrow. This clone was counted once. At one end the junction does not follow the germline gene, possibly because of a read error. What was sequenced was PBMCs. The clonotype was recovered from a human donor in good health.

CDR3 sequence: CARRGQPREGPF. The CDR3 bases are TGTGCCAGAAGAGGACAGCCCCGCGAAGGACCTTTC. This chain links TRBV5-3 with TRBJ1-2; TRBD1 might be the D (6 bases). TRBV5-3 is recorded as an ORF, its role being uncertain. This CDR3 is built from 12 residues.